One sample yielded the 20 T cell receptor beta chains listed below, sequenced in a study of OX40 agonist ivuxolimab in advanced cancers. Here immunoSEQ multiplex PCR was the method, and the copy in TCRdb shows in-frame clones only, minus some. Of some 70,000 clones in the sample, approximately 90% are singletons; the top ten hold roughly 2.4%. Source: CD4+ or CD8+ T cells sorted from blood, taken in a trial of the OX40 agonist ivuxolimab. Receptors were obtained from an adult with an advanced solid tumor such as melanoma, head and neck, liver or kidney cancer.

V usage is TRBV6-5 and J usage is TRBJ1-1, with D unclear. Trimming took off 5 bases at V and 1 base at J, with 11 bases between the two ends. Germline loops: CDR1 MNHEY, CDR2 SVGAGI. CDR3 length: 14 amino acids. CDR3 sequence (DNA): TGTGCCAGCAGTCAAACCTCCCCGAACACTGAAGCTTTCTTT. Protein sequence: CASSQTSPNTEAFF.

This clone was found once. The same CDR3 is also encoded by other DNA sequences in this sample. This sequence joins TRBV28 and TRBJ2-7, with 8 nucleotides matching TRBD1. Germline V lookup: CDR1 MDHEN, CDR2 SYDVKM. The CDR3 is 14 amino acids. The ends lost 5 bases at V and 7 bases at J; junction bases unmatched: 10. As DNA, the CDR3 is TGTGCCAGCAGTCCGTGGACAGGGACCGATGAGCAGTACTTC. Its translation: CASSPWTGTDEQYF.

This clone has just a few counts. This chain connects TRBV7-8 to TRBJ1-1; no clear D. This CDR3 has 13 amino acids. The germline V and J ends were trimmed by 4 bases and 1 base, with 7 bases remaining between them. Germline CDR1 SGHVS, CDR2 FQNEAQ. CDR3 DNA: TGTGCCAGCAGCTCCCCTGAGAACACTGAAGCTTTCTTT. Protein sequence: CASSSPENTEAFF.

The genes are TRBV30 and TRBJ1-5; 10 bases align to TRBD1. The CDR3 consists of 15 residues. The V gene end was trimmed by 2 bases and the J gene end by 4 bases; junction bases not matched to a gene: 5. Germline V gene lookup returns CDR1 GTSNPN and CDR2 SVGIG (reference sequence). CDR3 protein: CAWSPPGQGNQPQHF. The DNA for the CDR3 is TGTGCCTGGAGTCCACCGGGACAGGGGAATCAGCCCCAGCATTTT.

The rearrangement links TRBV19 to TRBJ1-1, with 8 bases identical to TRBD1. The CDR3 length is 15 residues. Trimming took 5 bases from V and 6 from J; bases not matched to a gene: 11. CDR1 LNHDA and CDR2 SQIVND come from the germline V gene (reference sequence). CDR3 loop: CASSRQGAVIPEAFF. DNA of the CDR3: TGTGCCAGTAGTCGCCAGGGGGCGGTCATCCCTGAAGCTTTCTTT.

The rearrangement links TRBV7-2 to TRBJ2-1, with D hard to call. CDR3 length equals 12 residues. With 2 bases removed from V and 6 bases from J, the gap between germline ends came to 5 bases. Germline CDR1 is SGHTA and CDR2 is FQGNSA. The CDR3 DNA reads TGTGCCAGCAGCTTACCTCCCAATGAGCAGTTCTTC. Its protein product is CASSLPPNEQFF.

The J gene is TRBJ1-1, the V gene TRBV19, with 10 positions matching TRBD1. Germline CDR1 LNHDA, CDR2 SQIVND (reference sequence). The CDR3 is 15 amino acids. V was clipped by 5 bases and J by 1 base; unmatched bases: 4. The CDR3, as DNA: TGTGCCAGTAGTGAGGGGACAGGGGCGAACACTGAAGCTTTCTTT. This sequence encodes CASSEGTGANTEAFF.

This clone showed up just once. The chain carries TRBV7-9 and TRBJ1-2; D remains unclear. Germline CDR1 SEHNR, CDR2 FQNEAQ (reference sequence). The CDR3 spans 14 residues. V was shortened by 5 bases and J by 4 bases, with 14 bases between the two germline ends. Written as DNA, the CDR3 is TGTGCCAGCAGCCCAGAACAGAGTCGCTATGGCTACACCTTC. It is translated as CASSPEQSRYGYTF. The full variable domain, with the rest looked up from reference TRBV7-9 and TRBJ1-2, is DTGVSQNPRHKITKRGQNVTFRCDPISEHNRLYWYRQTLGQGPEFLTYFQNEAQLEKSRLLSDRFSAERPKGSFSTLEIQRTEQGDSAMYLCASSPEQSRYGYTFGSGTRLTVV.

Details on this clone: This specimen includes other DNA sequences encoding the same CDR3. CDR3 coding DNA: TGTGCCAGCAGTTACTCGACTCCGGGACAGGGGGCATGGCAGTACTTC. Residues: CASSYSTPGQGAWQYF. V usage is TRBV6-5 and J usage is TRBJ2-7, with TRBD1 identical over 12 bases. V was clipped by 0 bases and J by 9 bases; unmatched bases: 9. From germline, CDR1 is MNHEY and CDR2 SVGAGI. This CDR3 spans 16 amino acids.

This chain joins TRBV9 and TRBJ2-5; unclear D gene. Trimming took off 0 bases at V and 1 base at J, with 7 bases between the two ends. The V gene's germline CDR1 is SGDLS and CDR2 YYNGEE. The CDR3 extends over 14 amino acids. CDR3 bases: TGTGCCAGCAGCGTAGGTACTTTCCAAGAGACCCAGTACTTC. The encoded protein is CASSVGTFQETQYF.

The rearrangement uses TRBV28 and TRBJ2-6; 7 bases are a match to TRBD2. Per the germline V gene, CDR1 is MDHEN and CDR2 is SYDVKM. The CDR3 contains 16 residues. V was clipped by 2 bases and J by 4 bases; unmatched bases: 5. The CDR3 loop is CASSLRGVSGANVLTF. CDR3 coding DNA: TGTGCCAGCAGTTTACGGGGGGTCTCAGGGGCCAACGTCCTGACTTTC.

The gene calls are TRBV7-3 and TRBJ2-1; perhaps D is TRBD1 or TRBD2 (5 bases each). CDR1 SGHTA and CDR2 FQGTGA come from the germline V gene. The CDR3 runs 15 residues. V lost 5 bases to trimming and J lost 7 bases, with 18 bases between them. CDR3 in amino acids: CASSAPGATANEQFF. CDR3 DNA sequence: TGTGCCAGCAGCGCCCCCGGGGCAACAGCGAATGAGCAGTTCTTC.

The V and J genes are TRBV2 and TRBJ1-1; 7 nucleotides agree with TRBD1. The V gene's germline CDR1 is SNHLY and CDR2 FYNNEI. This CDR3 contains 15 residues. The J segment lost 3 bases and the V segment lost 1 base, leaving 5 bases of the junction unmatched. The CDR3 spells CASSEGVGGHTEAFF. DNA of the CDR3: TGTGCCAGCAGTGAAGGGGTAGGGGGCCACACTGAAGCTTTCTTT.

This chain links TRBV6-5 with TRBJ2-5; no clear D. V lost 3 bases and J lost 5, with 1 base in between. The CDR3 extends over 10 amino acids. CDR1 is MNHEY and CDR2 is SVGAGI in the germline V gene. CDR3 sequence: CASSYETQYF. In DNA form, the CDR3 reads TGTGCCAGCAGTTATGAGACCCAGTACTTC.

For the CDR3, the DNA is TGTGCCAGCCGGAGGAGAGGGAACACTGAAGCTTTCTTT. Translation gives CASRRRGNTEAFF. The genes are TRBV6-5 and TRBJ1-1, with D unresolved. The CDR3 spans 13 residues. Trimming cost V 8 bases and J 1 base, with 11 bases left between them. Germline V CDR1 and CDR2: MNHEY, SVGAGI.

This sequence joins TRBV23-1 and TRBJ1-2; TRBD1 matches at 10 bases. TRBV23-1 is identified as an open reading frame with a role that is uncertain. V lost 5 bases, J lost 4 bases, and 4 bases stayed unmatched. CDR3 size: 14 residues. The CDR3 here is CASSGGQGFYGYTF. CDR3 in DNA: TGCGCCAGCAGTGGGGGACAGGGGTTCTATGGCTACACCTTC.

The V call is TRBV11-3, the J call TRBJ1-2, with 7 bases fitting TRBD1. Germline CDR1 reads SGHNT; CDR2 reads YENEEA. With V trimmed by 7 bases and J by 7 bases, 6 bases remained unmatched. This CDR3 comprises 12 residues. CDR3 in amino acids: CASNQGVGGYTF. The CDR3 region has the DNA TGTGCCAGCAACCAGGGGGTTGGTGGCTACACCTTC.

Regarding this clone: A read error may account for a junction end that differs from germline. Other nucleotide sequences in the sample specify the same CDR3. The V gene is TRBV5-6, the J gene TRBJ2-7, with a weak D call TRBD1 (5 bases). Germline assignment: CDR1 SGHDT and CDR2 YYEEEE. The CDR3 sequence is 13 residues long. For the CDR3, the DNA is TGTGCCAGCAGCTTTCAGGGAATATACGAACAGTACTTC. It encodes CASSFQGIYEQYF.

The chain recombines TRBV6-5 with TRBJ2-5; TRBD1 agrees at 9 bases. The DNA end is a closer match to TRBJ2-7, so the J assignment may be wrong. This CDR3 comprises 14 residues. Germline V gene data show CDR1 as MNHEY and CDR2 as SVGAGI. The CDR3 nucleotides read TGTGCCAGCAGCATCGGGACAGGGATCAACGAGCAGTACTTC. Amino acids: CASSIGTGINEQYF.

This chain uses TRBV5-1 with TRBJ1-2; TRBD1 might be the D (5 bases). V was clipped by 3 bases and J by 4 bases, with 16 bases between them. Germline values: CDR1 SGHRS, CDR2 YFSETQ. CDR3 length: 15 amino acids. The CDR3 DNA follows: TGCGCCAGCAGCTACGACAGCGGGCCCTCCTATGGCTACACCTTC. This codes for CASSYDSGPSYGYTF.